The 25 T cell receptor beta chains in this list originate from one sample, sequenced in a study of CD8 T cells in ankylosing spondylitis. Study results and limitations: Blood of patients with ankylosing spondylitis appeared to be characterized by a TCR beta motif of roughly eight highly homologous variants.

Each CDR3 protein gets one entry after TCRdb re-called the 5' RACE reads with MiXCR. The table records 750,000 to 850,000 distinct CDR3 sequences, roughly 10% of them present only once. These receptors' targets are unknown. Sequenced: blood, either unsorted or a sorted T cell fraction (not recorded which). All receptors come from a male donor with ankylosing spondylitis.

V and J are TRBV6-2 or TRBV6-3 and TRBJ2-3, with 10 bases fitting TRBD1. The CDR3 extends over 13 amino acids. V lost 5 bases and J lost 5; bases outside the gene matches: 1. Germline loops: CDR1 MNHEY, CDR2 SVGEGT. CDR3 nucleotide sequence: TGTGCCAGCAGTAGGACAGGGGGAGATACGCAGTATTTT. This sequence encodes CASSRTGGDTQYF.

This clonotype has a handful of counts. The J gene is TRBJ2-1, the V gene TRBV11-2, with TRBD2 as a possible D gene (6 bases). V lost 5 bases to trimming and J lost 0 bases, with 17 bases between them. The CDR3 runs 17 residues. Germline loops: CDR1 SGHAT, CDR2 FQNNGV. The CDR3 DNA reads TGTGCCAGCAGCCCCCGGGTATCGGGAGACTCCTACAATGAGCAGTTCTTC. Its protein is CASSPRVSGDSYNEQFF.

Ten or more counts support this clonotype. The V call is TRBV15, the J call TRBJ2-7, with D perhaps assigned TRBD1 or TRBD2 (6 bases each). Trimming shortened V by 2 bases and J by 5 bases, and 13 bases separated the two germline ends. CDR1 LNHNV and CDR2 YYDKDF come from the germline V gene (reference sequence). CDR3 size: 14 residues. Written as DNA, the CDR3 is TGTGCCACCAGCAGAATAACAGGGAGGAACGAGCAGTACTTC. It translates to CATSRITGRNEQYF.

The rearrangement joins TRBV27 to TRBJ2-1; D unclear. The CDR3 runs 13 residues. The germline gives CDR1 MNHEY, CDR2 SMNVEV (reference sequence). Trimming removed 7 bases from V and 9 bases from J, with 16 bases in between. CDR3 in DNA: TGTGCCAGCAAGAACTTCGGGCGCTTTGAGCAGTTCTTC. This encodes CASKNFGRFEQFF.

This clonotype was seen repeatedly, ten times or more. This chain uses TRBV20-1 with TRBJ2-7, with 7 bases aligning to TRBD2. This CDR3 is built from 13 residues. Germline lookup yields CDR1 DFQATT and CDR2 SNEGSKA (reference sequence). The ends lost 3 bases at V and 2 bases at J; junction bases unmatched: 4. Here the CDR3 reads CSASSAGAYEQYF. CDR3 bases: TGCAGTGCTAGTTCGGCGGGGGCCTACGAGCAGTACTTC.

This sequence joins TRBV5-5 and TRBJ1-1; D might be TRBD1 (5 bases). The germline V gene has CDR1 SGHKS and CDR2 YYEKEE (reference sequence). The CDR3 consists of 15 residues. Trimming left V 4 bases short and J 4 bases short, with 17 bases between. CDR3 DNA: TGTGCCAGCAGCCTTTACAGGCCCCCCCTCACTGAAGCTTTCTTT. It yields the protein CASSLYRPPLTEAFF.

This clonotype appeared a few times. This rearrangement joins TRBV5-1 to TRBJ1-1, with D unclear. The CDR3 loop spans 14 amino acids. Looked up from germline, CDR1 is SGHRS and CDR2 is YFSETQ. V was pared by 0 bases and J by 4 bases, with 10 bases between. DNA for the CDR3: TGCGCCAGCAGCTTGGATTCCGGATTCACTGAAGCTTTCTTT. This gives the protein CASSLDSGFTEAFF.

This clonotype occurred a few times. The chain uses TRBV4-3 and TRBJ2-5; D perhaps matches TRBD1 (5 bases). With 3 bases removed from V and 5 bases from J, the gap between germline ends came to 10 bases. The CDR3 extends over 13 amino acids. Germline CDR1 and CDR2: LGHNA and YSLEER. The CDR3 here is CASSHRVRETQYF. CDR3 nucleotides: TGCGCCAGCAGCCACAGGGTGCGGGAGACCCAGTACTTC.

This chain uses TRBV5-1 with TRBJ2-5; TRBD2 matches 11 bases. The CDR3 is made up of 18 amino acids. CDR1 is SGHRS and CDR2 is YFSETQ in the germline V gene. V shed 0 bases and J 0 bases; nucleotides not matched to a gene: 7. CDR3 loop: CASSLVASGRLYQETQYF. The CDR3 DNA is TGCGCCAGCAGCTTGGTGGCTAGCGGGAGGCTGTACCAAGAGACCCAGTACTTC.

A single count supports this clonotype. This may be a read error, as it is one base from a much larger clone. V and J are TRBV5-1 and TRBJ1-1; D gene ambiguous. CDR3 length: 14 amino acids. The V end was cut by 4 bases, the J end by 1 base, with 11 bases between. Germline loops: CDR1 SGHRS, CDR2 YFSETQ. The CDR3 DNA reads TGCGCCAGCAGCCTGGACGCCCCGAACACTGAAGCTTTCTTT. Translated, it gives CASSLDAPNTEAFF.

This clonotype came up a few times. This chain uses TRBV5-1 with TRBJ2-1, with 12 bases lining up with TRBD2. The CDR3 has 15 amino acids. Germline loops: CDR1 SGHRS, CDR2 YFSETQ. With 4 bases clipped from V and 7 bases from J, the junction kept 6 bases outside the gene matches. The chain's CDR3 is CASSTQLAGGNEQFF. In nucleotides, the CDR3 is TGCGCCAGCAGCACACAACTAGCGGGAGGAAATGAGCAGTTCTTC.

This chain joins TRBV5-1 and TRBJ2-5, with 7 bases fitting TRBD2. Germline loops: CDR1 SGHRS, CDR2 YFSETQ. V gave up 1 base and J gave up 5 bases; unmatched junction bases: 5. The CDR3 is 14 amino acids. Written as DNA, the CDR3 is TGCGCCAGCAGCTTGAGACTAGCCTGGGAGACCCAGTACTTC. This codes for CASSLRLAWETQYF. The full variable domain, with the rest looked up from reference TRBV5-1 and TRBJ2-5, is KAGVTQTPRYLIKTRGQQVTLSCSPISGHRSVSWYQQTPGQGLQFLFEYFSETQRNKGNFPGRFSGRQFSNSRSEMNVSTLELGDSALYLCASSLRLAWETQYFGPGTRLLVL.

The rearrangement joins TRBV19 to TRBJ2-5, with D perhaps matching TRBD1 or TRBD2 (6 bases each). The germline V gene encodes CDR1 LNHDA and CDR2 SQIVND (reference sequence). With 7 bases removed from V and 4 bases from J, the gap between germline ends came to 16 bases. This CDR3 region has 14 residues. The CDR3 region is CASTRGGKRETQYF. DNA for the CDR3: TGTGCCAGTACCCGAGGGGGGAAGAGAGAGACCCAGTACTTC.

This clonotype occurred many times. The V call is TRBV10-3, the J call TRBJ1-1, with 7 bases aligning to TRBD1. V shed 3 bases, J shed 5 bases, and the junction held 12 bases outside the gene matches. This CDR3 has 16 amino acids. Germline V gene sequence: CDR1 ENHRY, CDR2 SYGVKD. The CDR3 reads CAISDHGTEQGTEAFF. In nucleotides, the CDR3 is TGTGCCATCAGTGACCATGGGACAGAGCAAGGGACTGAAGCTTTCTTT.

This clonotype was picked up a small number of times. The rearrangement uses TRBV20-1 and TRBJ1-2; possibly TRBD1 for D (5 bases). Looked up from germline, CDR1 is DFQATT and CDR2 is SNEGSKA (reference sequence). V lost 6 bases to trimming and J lost 4 bases, with 18 bases between them. The CDR3 runs to 14 residues. The chain's CDR3 is CSAGAGVLIYGYTF. CDR3 nucleotide sequence: TGCAGTGCAGGGGCGGGCGTCTTAATCTATGGCTACACCTTC.

The chain employs TRBV20-1 and TRBJ1-1, with 7 bases lining up with TRBD1. The CDR3 covers 11 residues. Germline V lookup: CDR1 DFQATT, CDR2 SNEGSKA (reference sequence). The CDR3 coding sequence is TGCCGCTACAGGGGCGACACTGAAGCTTTCTTT. Translation gives CRYRGDTEAFF.

The CDR3 sequence: CASSSSGERTGELFF. The CDR3 bases are TGTGCCAGCAGTTCTTCAGGGGAAAGAACCGGGGAGCTGTTTTTT. The chain combines TRBV28 with TRBJ2-2, with a possible D match to TRBD1 (6 bases). Trimming shortened V by 4 bases and J by 5 bases, and 14 bases separated the two germline ends. The CDR3 contains 15 residues. CDR1 is MDHEN, CDR2 SYDVKM, per germline.

This clonotype is a singleton in its sample. V usage is TRBV5-6 and J usage is TRBJ1-1; 7 positions match TRBD1. The CDR3 covers 16 residues. The germline CDR1 and CDR2 sequences are SGHDT and YYEEEE. V lost 2 bases, J lost 0 bases, and 7 bases stayed unmatched. In nucleotides, the CDR3 is TGTGCCAGCAGCTTCTCGTACAGGGGTTTGAACACTGAAGCTTTCTTT. Protein sequence: CASSFSYRGLNTEAFF.

The V gene is TRBV5-4, the J gene TRBJ2-7; 7 bases match TRBD1. CDR1 is SGHNT and CDR2 is YYREEE in the germline V gene (reference sequence). Germline trimming cut 0 bases from V and 2 bases from J; bases unmatched to any gene: 11. CDR3 length: 17 residues. The CDR3 DNA follows: TGTGCCAGCAGCTTGGGCAGGCCACAAGGGGGCCCCTACGAGCAGTACTTC. This encodes CASSLGRPQGGPYEQYF.

J is TRBJ2-7 and V is TRBV10-3, with D perhaps being TRBD1 or TRBD2 (5 bases each). Germline lookup yields CDR1 ENHRY and CDR2 SYGVKD. V dropped 4 bases and J dropped 0 bases, with 10 bases sitting between them. This CDR3 comprises 14 residues. CDR3 region: CAISVGTASYEQYF. The CDR3 DNA reads as TGTGCCATCAGTGTGGGGACGGCCTCCTACGAGCAGTACTTC.

The chain carries TRBV29-1 and TRBJ1-2; unclear D gene. Trimming took 4 bases from V and 13 from J, leaving 7 bases between them. There are 8 residues in the CDR3. Germline CDR1 SQVTM, CDR2 ANQGSEA. For the CDR3, the DNA is TGCAGCGTTGGGACGGTCACCTTC. This sequence encodes CSVGTVTF.

The chain carries TRBV7-2 and TRBJ2-1; D perhaps matches TRBD2 (6 bases). CDR1 and CDR2 (germline): SGHTA, FQGNSA. V was clipped by 3 bases and J by 4 bases, with 19 bases between them. This CDR3 has 17 residues. The CDR3 sequence: CASSFPLTAGPYNEQFF. The CDR3 region has the DNA TGTGCCAGCAGCTTCCCTCTGACGGCGGGGCCATACAATGAGCAGTTCTTC.

This clonotype was picked up a small number of times. This chain links TRBV6-5 with TRBJ2-1, with a tentative D call TRBD1 (6 bases). The germline gives CDR1 MNHEY, CDR2 SVGAGI. V gave up 0 bases and J gave up 8 bases, with 14 bases separating them. The CDR3 covers 15 residues. CDR3 coding DNA: TGTGCCAGCAGTTACTCCCCGGGGACATTCGATGAGCAGTTCTTC. Encoded protein: CASSYSPGTFDEQFF.

A word on this clonotype: Relative to the germline gene, one junction end is altered; a read error may explain this. The V and J genes are TRBV5-6 and TRBJ2-1, with TRBD2 as a possible D gene (5 bases). CDR1 SGHDT and CDR2 YYEEEE come from the germline V gene. The CDR3 has 13 residues. The CDR3 nucleotides read TGTGCCATCAGCCCCGGACTCATCAATGAGCAGTTCTTC. Residues: CAISPGLINEQFF.

The DNA of the CDR3 is TGTGCCAGCAGCTTGGCCATCAGGGGGTACGGCTACACCTTC. This encodes CASSLAIRGYGYTF. The J gene is TRBJ1-2, the V gene TRBV5-6; TRBD1 aligns across 7 bases. V was clipped by 0 bases and J by 8 bases; unmatched bases: 7. CDR1 is SGHDT and CDR2 is YYEEEE in the germline V gene. The length of the CDR3 is 14 residues.